The 25 T cell receptor beta chains below come from one sample, sequenced in a study of cytomegalovirus exposure and HLA in healthy donors. Researchers ran the PCR with 60 Vbeta and 13 Jbeta primers. The repertoire was sequenced with immunoSEQ multiplex PCR; TCRdb's copy has only in-frame clones and lacks some. The sample lists tens of thousands of clones, 65% to 85% occurring once. The material sequenced was PBMCs. These receptor sequences come from a girl aged 2-10 years in good health and CMV-seropositive.

The chain couples TRBV11-2 to TRBJ1-1; D uncertain. The CDR3 has 13 residues. The germline CDR1 and CDR2 sequences are SGHAT and FQNNGV. V was clipped by 5 bases and J by 0 bases, with 7 bases between them. The CDR3 bases are TGTGCCAGCAGCAGCTGGTTGAACACTGAAGCTTTCTTT. It is translated as CASSSWLNTEAFF.

V is TRBV2 and J is TRBJ1-5; a weak D match, TRBD1 (5 bases). V lost 5 bases to trimming and J lost 2 bases, with 22 bases between them. The CDR3 spans 18 residues. Germline V gene lookup returns CDR1 SNHLY and CDR2 FYNNEI. In DNA form, the CDR3 reads TGTGCCAGCAGTCAATCGGCGGGCAGGGACTGGGGCAATCAGCCCCAGCATTTT. Protein product: CASSQSAGRDWGNQPQHF.

V usage is TRBV27 and J usage is TRBJ1-2, with D unresolved. Germline CDR1 MNHEY, CDR2 SMNVEV (reference sequence). The V and J ends lost 6 bases and 0 bases respectively, with 11 bases between them. The CDR3 spans 14 residues. The CDR3 sequence is CASSPGFSNYGYTF. CDR3 in DNA: TGTGCCAGCAGCCCGGGGTTTTCTAACTATGGCTACACCTTC.

The chain is built from TRBV28 and TRBJ2-5; D is ambiguous. The CDR3 length is 14 residues. Per the germline V gene, CDR1 is MDHEN and CDR2 is SYDVKM. Trimming removed 5 bases at V and 2 bases at J, with 12 bases between. The CDR3 sequence: CASSPVTLQETQYF. CDR3 coding DNA: TGTGCCAGCAGTCCAGTCACCCTGCAAGAGACCCAGTACTTC.

A word on this clone: Compared with germline, one end of the junction differs, possibly owing to a read error. This chain links TRBV4-3 with TRBJ1-4; a possible D gene is TRBD1 (5 bases). The CDR3 length is 14 residues. In germline, CDR1 is LGHNA, CDR2 YSLEER. The CDR3 DNA is TGCGCCAGCAGCCAAGACGCGGGGCCTGAAAACCTGTTTTTT. This translates into CASSQDAGPENLFF.

The chain has TRBV7-7 and TRBJ2-2; 7 bases are shared with TRBD1. CDR1 is SSHAT and CDR2 is FNYEAQ in the germline V gene (reference sequence). Germline trimming cut 5 bases from V and 1 base from J; bases unmatched to any gene: 4. There are 15 residues in the CDR3. The CDR3: CASSTGTVNTGELFF. The CDR3 bases are TGTGCCAGCAGCACCGGGACAGTGAACACCGGGGAGCTGTTTTTT.

This chain links TRBV29-1 with TRBJ2-5; D possibly corresponds to TRBD2 (6 bases). From germline, CDR1 is SQVTM and CDR2 ANQGSEA. V lost 3 bases and J 10 bases, leaving 12 bases between the germline ends. The CDR3 length is 11 residues. CDR3 protein: CSVEGGEGQYF. CDR3 coding DNA: TGCAGCGTTGAGGGGGGAGAAGGCCAGTACTTC.

The genes are TRBV10-3 and TRBJ2-5, with 9 bases aligning to TRBD2. The J call may be in error: the DNA end matches TRBJ2-7 better. In germline, CDR1 is ENHRY, CDR2 SYGVKD. The CDR3 runs 15 residues. The CDR3 coding sequence is TGTGCCATCAGTGAAGGACTAGCGCCTTCCTACGAGCAGTACTTC. Translating it yields CAISEGLAPSYEQYF.

The chain employs TRBV4-2 and TRBJ2-7; 7 bases agree with TRBD1. The CDR3 consists of 15 residues. Losses at the gene ends were 4 bases for V and 4 bases for J; bases not matched to a gene: 10. Per the germline V gene, CDR1 is LGHNA and CDR2 is YNFKEQ. The CDR3 DNA reads as TGTGCCAGCAGCCTTAACCGGGACAGACAATACGAGCAGTACTTC. Encoded protein: CASSLNRDRQYEQYF.

The chain recombines TRBV10-2 with TRBJ1-1; D not certain. The CDR3 covers 15 residues. Germline CDR1 reads WSHSY; CDR2 reads SAAADI. V was pared by 5 bases and J by 1 base, with 14 bases between. The CDR3 DNA follows: TGCGCCAGCAGTTCCCGCCGGGGAGGGAACACTGAAGCTTTCTTT. Translating gives CASSSRRGGNTEAFF.

Comment on this clone: This CDR3 is also generated by other DNA sequences in the sample. The chain joins TRBV6-5 to TRBJ2-7, with D uncertain. Trimming left V 4 bases short and J 0 bases short, with 10 bases between. The CDR3 runs 14 residues. Germline lookup yields CDR1 MNHEY and CDR2 SVGAGI. CDR3 protein: CASSSPGLSYEQYF. As DNA, the CDR3 is TGTGCCAGCAGTTCCCCTGGGCTCTCCTACGAGCAGTACTTC.

The table lists this clone with a count of one. The V gene is TRBV11-2, the J gene TRBJ1-1, with TRBD1 identical over 8 bases. This CDR3 is built from 16 residues. V was pared by 5 bases and J by 4 bases, with 12 bases of the junction left unmatched. Per the germline V gene, CDR1 is SGHAT and CDR2 is FQNNGV. As DNA, the CDR3 is TGTGCCAGCAGCCTCATATTGACAGGGGAGGGCACTGAAGCTTTCTTT. Its protein is CASSLILTGEGTEAFF. The full variable domain, its missing parts supplied by reference TRBV11-2 and TRBJ1-1, is EAGVAQSPRYKIIEKRQSVAFWCNPISGHATLYWYQQILGQGPKLLIQFQNNGVVDDSQLPKDRFSAERLKGVDSTLKIQPAKLEDSAVYLCASSLILTGEGTEAFFGQGTRLTVV.

There are a few counts of this clone. This chain uses TRBV5-8 with TRBJ1-4; D is unclear. In germline, CDR1 is SGHTS, CDR2 YDEGEE. This CDR3 comprises 14 residues. V dropped 4 bases and J dropped 8 bases, with 15 bases sitting between them. CDR3 sequence reads: CASSLDVGLEKLFF. The CDR3 DNA follows: TGTGCCAGCAGCCTGGATGTGGGCCTAGAAAAACTGTTTTTT.

This chain uses TRBV7-9 with TRBJ2-5, with TRBD1 matching over 8 bases. Germline trimming cut 2 bases from V and 5 bases from J; bases unmatched to any gene: 4. The CDR3 sequence is 14 residues long. Germline V gives CDR1 SEHNR, CDR2 FQNEAQ (reference sequence). CDR3 protein: CASSLSGGDETQYF. CDR3 bases: TGTGCCAGCAGCTTATCAGGGGGCGACGAGACCCAGTACTTC.

The chain uses TRBV7-3 and TRBJ2-2; 10 bases line up with TRBD1. The CDR3 loop spans 16 amino acids. With V trimmed by 5 bases and J by 7 bases, 10 bases remained unmatched. Per the germline V gene, CDR1 is SGHTA and CDR2 is FQGTGA. The CDR3, as DNA: TGTGCCAGCAGCCCCAGGACAGGGGGGGGAATCGGGGAGCTGTTTTTT. Amino acids: CASSPRTGGGIGELFF.

The chain joins TRBV18 to TRBJ2-5; 10 bases align to TRBD1. CDR3 length: 15 amino acids. Germline V gives CDR1 KGHSH, CDR2 LQKENI. The V segment lost 1 base and the J segment 1 base; nucleotides outside the gene matches: 0. DNA for the CDR3: TGTGCCAGCTCACCACGGACAGGGGGCCAAGAGACCCAGTACTTC. This gives the protein CASSPRTGGQETQYF.

For the CDR3, the DNA is TGTGCTAGTGCCCGCGTGGTAGATACGCAGTATTTT. Its protein is CASARVVDTQYF. This rearrangement joins TRBV12-5 to TRBJ2-3; the D is unclear. The germline CDR1 and CDR2 sequences are LGHNT and FRNRAP. Trimming stripped 7 bases from V and 5 bases from J, with 10 bases between. The CDR3 length is 12 residues. Drawing the rest from reference TRBV12-5 and TRBJ2-3, the complete variable domain is DARVTQTPRHKVTEMGQEVTMRCQPILGHNTVFWYRQTMMQGLELLAYFRNRAPLDDSGMPKDRFSAEMPDATLATLKIQPSEPRDSAVYFCASARVVDTQYFGPGTRLTVL.

The rearrangement links TRBV6-1 to TRBJ2-7; the D is unclear. The V gene's germline CDR1 is MNHNS and CDR2 SASEGT. Trimming shortened V by 3 bases and J by 4 bases, and 13 bases separated the two germline ends. CDR3 size: 14 residues. The CDR3 coding sequence is TGTGCCAGCAGTGATGAGGCGAGAACGTACGAGCAGTACTTC. Its translation is CASSDEARTYEQYF.

This rearrangement joins TRBV28 to TRBJ1-5, with D possibly being TRBD1 (6 bases). The CDR3 is 12 amino acids. Trimming shortened V by 6 bases and J by 7 bases, and 10 bases separated the two germline ends. Per the germline V gene, CDR1 is MDHEN and CDR2 is SYDVKM. DNA of the CDR3: TGTGCCAGCAGAACCGGGACACAGCCCCAGCATTTT. Translation gives CASRTGTQPQHF.

This clone was observed a handful of times. The CDR3 reads CSVDLAGAGEQYF. The CDR3, as DNA: TGCAGCGTTGACTTAGCGGGAGCCGGCGAGCAGTACTTC. J is TRBJ2-7 and V is TRBV29-1; TRBD2 agrees at 9 bases. The CDR3 extends over 13 amino acids. Germline CDR1 SQVTM, CDR2 ANQGSEA. The V gene end was trimmed by 3 bases and the J gene end by 6 bases; junction bases not matched to a gene: 6.

The gene calls are TRBV30 and TRBJ1-5; TRBD1 matches at 8 bases. This CDR3 has 17 residues. With 3 bases clipped from V and 0 bases from J, the junction kept 10 bases outside the gene matches. Germline values: CDR1 GTSNPN, CDR2 SVGIG (reference sequence). The CDR3 nucleotides read TGTGCCTGGAGCGGGGGGCAGGGGGCGAGTAGCAATCAGCCCCAGCATTTT. Protein product: CAWSGGQGASSNQPQHF.

The chain couples TRBV7-9 to TRBJ2-2; no definite D call. The CDR3 has 14 amino acids. The germline V gene has CDR1 SEHNR and CDR2 FQNEAQ (reference sequence). Trimming removed 8 bases at V and 7 bases at J, with 17 bases between. The CDR3 region is CASPKRAPGGELFF. For the CDR3, the DNA is TGTGCCAGCCCCAAGCGAGCGCCGGGCGGGGAGCTGTTTTTT.

The CDR3 nucleotides are TGTGCCTGGAGTACGGGGACTAGGAACAATGAGCAGTTCTTC. It specifies CAWSTGTRNNEQFF. The rearrangement uses TRBV30 and TRBJ2-1, with 8 positions matching TRBD2. CDR3 length: 14 residues. In germline, CDR1 is GTSNPN, CDR2 SVGIG (reference sequence). Unmatched junction bases numbered 5, after V lost 2 bases and J lost 5 bases.

The chain employs TRBV7-2 and TRBJ2-3, with 8 bases matching TRBD2. With V trimmed by 1 base and J by 5 bases, 11 bases remained unmatched. CDR3 length equals 17 residues. The germline CDR1 and CDR2 sequences are SGHTA and FQGNSA. The CDR3, as DNA: TGTGCCAGCAGCTTAGGCGTCGCGGGAGGATTGAAAGATACGCAGTATTTT. Amino acid sequence: CASSLGVAGGLKDTQYF.

The rearrangement links TRBV28 to TRBJ1-3; D unclear. The CDR3 is 14 residues long. Germline V CDR1 and CDR2: MDHEN, SYDVKM. Deletions cut 4 bases from V and 0 bases from J, with 7 bases between. Here the CDR3 DNA reads TGTGCCAGCAGTTCGTACGGCTCTGGAAACACCATATATTTT. Its translation: CASSSYGSGNTIYF.